This TCR beta chain originates from a study of T cell repertoires in cytomegalovirus infection. Study details: It was the public TCR beta signatures that indicated both CMV infection and matching HLA type. Study conclusions and caveats: The ex vivo response was dominated by HLA-C-restricted CMV-specific TCR beta clonotypes.

The CDR3 consists of 14 residues. With 9 bases clipped from V and 6 bases from J, the junction kept 12 bases outside the gene matches. This clonotype was seen repeatedly, ten times or more. What it binds is unknown. TCRdb analysed the reads with MiXCR anew, one entry per CDR3 protein. The sample consists of about 120,000 distinct CDR3 sequences, about a tenth of them appearing once. The specimen was PBMCs, sequenced either directly or after in vitro stimulation (not recorded which). The TCR sequence derives from a human donor in good health (CMV status not recorded). Some clones in this sample may be carry-over from other donors' samples. J is TRBJ2-3 and V is TRBV12-3 or TRBV12-4; 7 positions agree with TRBD2. The DNA of the CDR3 is TGTGCCAGTGGGGGGAGGGCCTGGGGCGATACGCAGTATTTT. Translation gives CASGGRAWGDTQYF.